Shown below are 4 T cell receptor beta chains from a single sample sequenced in a study of CD4+ T cells in melanoma. Measured with immunoSEQ multiplex PCR; TCRdb has only the in-frame clones, and not every one. The data show 110,000 to 150,000 clones, over 90% seen once. The receptors shown here come from a human donor with melanoma.

The chain couples TRBV30 to TRBJ2-5; TRBD1 matches at 9 bases. The V and J ends lost 5 bases and 5 bases, in that order; junction bases with no gene match: 6. The germline CDR1 and CDR2 sequences are GTSNPN and SVGIG (reference sequence). This CDR3 is built from 13 residues. The CDR3 here is CAWGHRGRETQYF. CDR3 bases: TGTGCCTGGGGACACAGGGGGCGTGAGACCCAGTACTTC.

The rearrangement links TRBV5-1 to TRBJ2-3; TRBD2 is a possible D gene (6 bases). The CDR3 has 16 residues. Germline lookup yields CDR1 SGHRS and CDR2 YFSETQ. V lost 0 bases and J lost 5, with 16 bases in between. Here the CDR3 DNA reads TGCGCCAGCAGCTTGGCAGGACTACCCGGCAGAGATACGCAGTATTTT. This translates into CASSLAGLPGRDTQYF.

This clone has only one observation. The rearrangement joins TRBV5-5 to TRBJ2-7, with D tentatively TRBD1 (7 bases). CDR1 and CDR2 from the germline V gene are SGHKS and YYEKEE (reference sequence). The V end lost 1 base, the J end lost 1 base, and 12 bases lay between the germline ends. This CDR3 comprises 15 residues. The CDR3 loop reads CASSLNSGGSYEQYF. The CDR3 region has the DNA TGTGCCAGCAGCTTGAACTCAGGGGGGTCCTACGAGCAGTACTTC.

The chain couples TRBV18 to TRBJ2-1, with D possibly TRBD1 on 6 matching bases. Germline CDR1 KGHSH, CDR2 LQKENI. The CDR3 is 15 amino acids. Trimming stripped 6 bases from V and 6 bases from J, with 18 bases between. CDR3 coding DNA: TGTGCCAGCTCTCTACCCCCAGGGGAGCTCAATGAGCAGTTCTTC. Translating it yields CASSLPPGELNEQFF.